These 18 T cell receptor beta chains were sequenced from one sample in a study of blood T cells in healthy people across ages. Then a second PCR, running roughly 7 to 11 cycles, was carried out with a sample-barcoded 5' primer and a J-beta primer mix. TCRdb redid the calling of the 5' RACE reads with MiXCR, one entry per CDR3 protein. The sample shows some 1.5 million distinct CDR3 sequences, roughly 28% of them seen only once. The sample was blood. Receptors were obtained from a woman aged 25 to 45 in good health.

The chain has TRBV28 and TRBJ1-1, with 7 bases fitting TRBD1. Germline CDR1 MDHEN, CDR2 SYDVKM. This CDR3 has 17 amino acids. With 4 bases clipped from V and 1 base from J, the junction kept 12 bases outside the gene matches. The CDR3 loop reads CASSSPHRAGGNTEAFF. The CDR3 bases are TGTGCCAGCAGTTCCCCCCACCGGGCAGGGGGGAACACTGAAGCTTTCTTT. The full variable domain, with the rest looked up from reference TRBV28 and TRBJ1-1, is DVKVTQSSRYLVKRTGEKVFLECVQDMDHENMFWYRQDPGLGLRLIYFSYDVKMKEKGDIPEGYSVSREKKERFSLILESASTNQTSMYLCASSSPHRAGGNTEAFFGQGTRLTVV.

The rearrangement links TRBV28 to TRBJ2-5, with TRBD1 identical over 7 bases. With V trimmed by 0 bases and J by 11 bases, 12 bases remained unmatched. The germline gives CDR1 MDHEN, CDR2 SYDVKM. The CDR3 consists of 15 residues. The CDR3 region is CASSLWDRSYNEQYF. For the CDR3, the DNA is TGTGCCAGCAGTTTATGGGACAGGAGCTACAATGAGCAGTACTTC.

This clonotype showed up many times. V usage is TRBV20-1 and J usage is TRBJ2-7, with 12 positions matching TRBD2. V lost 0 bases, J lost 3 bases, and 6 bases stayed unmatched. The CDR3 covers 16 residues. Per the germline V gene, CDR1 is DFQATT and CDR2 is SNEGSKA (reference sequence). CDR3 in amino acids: CSARDQTSGGFYEQYF. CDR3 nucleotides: TGCAGTGCTAGAGACCAAACTAGCGGGGGGTTCTACGAGCAGTACTTC.

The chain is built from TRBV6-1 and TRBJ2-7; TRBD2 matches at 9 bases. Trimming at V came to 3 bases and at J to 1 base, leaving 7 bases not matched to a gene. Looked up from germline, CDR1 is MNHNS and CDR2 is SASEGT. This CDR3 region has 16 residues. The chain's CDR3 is CASSDQRLAASYEQYF. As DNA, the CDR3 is TGTGCCAGCAGTGACCAAAGACTAGCGGCTTCCTACGAGCAGTACTTC.

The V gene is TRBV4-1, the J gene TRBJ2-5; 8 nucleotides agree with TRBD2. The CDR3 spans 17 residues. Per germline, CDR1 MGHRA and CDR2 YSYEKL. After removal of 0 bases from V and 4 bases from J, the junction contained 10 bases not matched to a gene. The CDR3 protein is CASSQDIGGGRGETQYF. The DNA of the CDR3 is TGCGCCAGCAGCCAAGATATCGGGGGGGGCCGGGGAGAGACCCAGTACTTC.

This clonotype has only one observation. The CDR3 bases are TGTGCCAGCAGCTTACAGTCAGGGGGGTTGTACGAGCAGTACTTC. As protein: CASSLQSGGLYEQYF. V is TRBV11-2 and J is TRBJ2-5; D perhaps matches TRBD1 (7 bases). The DNA end favors TRBJ2-7, so the J call may be wrong. This CDR3 has 15 residues. Germline V CDR1 and CDR2: SGHAT, FQNNGV.

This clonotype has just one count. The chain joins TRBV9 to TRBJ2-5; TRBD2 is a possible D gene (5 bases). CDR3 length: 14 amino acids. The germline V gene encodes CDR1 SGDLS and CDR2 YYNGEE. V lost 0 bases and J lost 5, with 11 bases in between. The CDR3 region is CASSVGRGWETQYF. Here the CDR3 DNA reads TGTGCCAGCAGCGTAGGTCGGGGTTGGGAGACCCAGTACTTC.

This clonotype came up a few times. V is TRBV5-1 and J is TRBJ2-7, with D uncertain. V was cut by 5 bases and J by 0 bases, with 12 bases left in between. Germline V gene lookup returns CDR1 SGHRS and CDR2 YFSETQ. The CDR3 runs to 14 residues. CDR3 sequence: CASRAVYGSYEQYF. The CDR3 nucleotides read TGCGCCAGCAGGGCCGTGTACGGCTCCTACGAGCAGTACTTC.

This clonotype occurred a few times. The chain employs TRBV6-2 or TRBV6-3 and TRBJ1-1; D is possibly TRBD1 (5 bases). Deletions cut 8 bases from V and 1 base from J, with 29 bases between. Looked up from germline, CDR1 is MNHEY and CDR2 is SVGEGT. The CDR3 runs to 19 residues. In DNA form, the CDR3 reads TGTGCCAGCGGCGGGATGGGACCCCCTAAGGCGACGGCGAACACTGAAGCTTTCTTT. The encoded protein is CASGGMGPPKATANTEAFF.

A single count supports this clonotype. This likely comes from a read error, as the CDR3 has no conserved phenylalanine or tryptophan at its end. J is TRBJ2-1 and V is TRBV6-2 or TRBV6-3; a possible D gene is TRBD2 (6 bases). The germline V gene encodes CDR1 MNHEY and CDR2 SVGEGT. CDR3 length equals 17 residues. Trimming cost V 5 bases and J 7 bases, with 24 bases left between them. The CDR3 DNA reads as TGTGCCAGCAGTCCTGCCCTGGGGCGGGAAAATAGGAATGAGCAGTTCGTC. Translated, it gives CASSPALGRENRNEQFV.

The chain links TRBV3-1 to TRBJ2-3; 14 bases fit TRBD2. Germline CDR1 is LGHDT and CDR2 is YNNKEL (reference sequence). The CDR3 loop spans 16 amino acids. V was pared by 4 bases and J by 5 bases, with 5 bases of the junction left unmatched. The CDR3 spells CASSLPGLAGGDTQYF. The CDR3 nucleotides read TGTGCCAGCAGCCTGCCAGGACTAGCGGGAGGAGATACGCAGTATTTT.

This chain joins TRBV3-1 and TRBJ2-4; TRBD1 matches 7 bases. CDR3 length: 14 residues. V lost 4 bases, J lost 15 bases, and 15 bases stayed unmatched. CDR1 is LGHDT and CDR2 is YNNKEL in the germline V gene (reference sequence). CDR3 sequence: CASSPGTVTYEWYF. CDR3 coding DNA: TGTGCCAGCAGCCCCGGGACAGTAACCTACGAGTGGTACTTC.

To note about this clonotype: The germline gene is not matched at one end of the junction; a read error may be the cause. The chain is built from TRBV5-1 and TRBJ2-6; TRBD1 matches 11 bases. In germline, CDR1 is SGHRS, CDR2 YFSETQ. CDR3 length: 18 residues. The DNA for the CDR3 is TGCGCCAACAGCCTAACCGGGACAGGGGGCTCTGGGGCCAACGTCCTGACTTTC. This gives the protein CANSLTGTGGSGANVLTF. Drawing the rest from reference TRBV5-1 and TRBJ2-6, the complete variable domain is KAGVTQTPRYLIKTRGQQVTLSCSPISGHRSVSWYQQTPGQGLQFLFEYFSETQRNKGNFPGRFSGRQFSNSRSEMNVSTLELGDSALYLCANSLTGTGGSGANVLTFGAGSRLTVL.

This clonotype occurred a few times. The CDR3 coding sequence is TGCAGCGTTGGGGCGGGAGTAGGCCTAGCCAAAAACATTCAGTACTTC. This gives the protein CSVGAGVGLAKNIQYF. V gene TRBV29-1 combines with J gene TRBJ2-4; 7 bases are a match to TRBD2. The V and J ends lost 4 bases and 0 bases, in that order; junction bases with no gene match: 9. From germline, CDR1 is SQVTM and CDR2 ANQGSEA. There are 16 residues in the CDR3.

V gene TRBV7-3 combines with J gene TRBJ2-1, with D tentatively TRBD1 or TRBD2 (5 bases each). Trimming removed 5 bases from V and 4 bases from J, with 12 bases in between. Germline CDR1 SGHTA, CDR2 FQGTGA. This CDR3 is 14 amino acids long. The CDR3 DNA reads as TGTGCCAGCAGCCTGGGGGACGAATACAATGAGCAGTTCTTC. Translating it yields CASSLGDEYNEQFF.

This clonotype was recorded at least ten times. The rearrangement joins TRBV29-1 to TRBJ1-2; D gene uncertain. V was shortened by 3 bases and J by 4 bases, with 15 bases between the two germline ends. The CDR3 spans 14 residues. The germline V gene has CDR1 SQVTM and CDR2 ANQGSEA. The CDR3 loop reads CSVEDRTDSYGYTF. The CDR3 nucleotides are TGCAGCGTTGAGGACCGGACGGATAGCTATGGCTACACCTTC. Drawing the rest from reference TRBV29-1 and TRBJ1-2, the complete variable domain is SAVISQKPSRDICQRGTSLTIQCQVDSQVTMMFWYRQQPGQSLTLIATANQGSEATYESGFVIDKFPISRPNLTFSTLTVSNMSPEDSSIYLCSVEDRTDSYGYTFGSGTRLTVV.

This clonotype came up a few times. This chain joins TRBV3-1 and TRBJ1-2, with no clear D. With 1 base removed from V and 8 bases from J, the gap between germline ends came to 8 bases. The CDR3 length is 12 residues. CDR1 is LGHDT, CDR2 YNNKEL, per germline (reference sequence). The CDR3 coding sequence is TGTGCCAGCAGCCAAGTCCCGTCGGGCTACACCTTC. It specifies CASSQVPSGYTF. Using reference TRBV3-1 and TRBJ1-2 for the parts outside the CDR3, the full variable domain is DTAVSQTPKYLVTQMGNDKSIKCEQNLGHDTMYWYKQDSKKFLKIMFSYNNKELIINETVPNRFSPKSPDKAHLNLHINSLELGDSAVYFCASSQVPSGYTFGSGTRLTVV.

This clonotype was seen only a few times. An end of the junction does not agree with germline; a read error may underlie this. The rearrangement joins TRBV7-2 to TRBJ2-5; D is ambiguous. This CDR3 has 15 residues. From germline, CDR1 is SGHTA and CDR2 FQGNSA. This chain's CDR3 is CASILSPGRQETQYF. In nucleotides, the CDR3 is TGTGCCAGCATCTTAAGTCCGGGCAGGCAAGAGACCCAGTACTTC.